These T cell receptor beta chains were read from a single sample in a study of blood T cell dynamics during melanoma immunotherapy. Repertoires were generated with immunoSEQ multiplex PCR, while TCRdb's copy carries only in-frame clones and drops some. The data hold over 14,000 clones, with 85% to 90% observed a single time. This sample comprised blood, obtained from a patient treated with checkpoint blockade. The receptor set was obtained from a human donor with melanoma. The CDR3 runs from the conserved cysteine through the conserved F or W. Each record gives: V gene, D gene, CDR3 length, J gene, CDR3 protein. The D gene is left open where the match is weak.

v_call: TRBV18; d_call: TRBD2; cdr3_length: 17; j_call: TRBJ2-1; cdr3_aa: CASSPFSSGGTNNEQFF
v_call: TRBV4-1; d_call: TRBD1; cdr3_length: 13; j_call: TRBJ1-6; cdr3_aa: CASSRDRASPLHF
v_call: TRBV18; d_call: TRBD1; cdr3_length: 16; j_call: TRBJ1-3; cdr3_aa: CASSPPTGGFGNTIYF
v_call: TRBV14; d_call: TRBD1; cdr3_length: 14; j_call: TRBJ1-1; cdr3_aa: CASQPGQGSTEAFF
v_call: TRBV7-3; d_call: TRBD2; cdr3_length: 16; j_call: TRBJ2-3; cdr3_aa: CASSPGTSGGTDTQYF
v_call: TRBV6-5; d_call: TRBD1; cdr3_length: 14; j_call: TRBJ1-2; cdr3_aa: CASRPGGDYYGYTF
v_call: TRBV4-1; d_call: -; cdr3_length: 18; j_call: TRBJ1-6; cdr3_aa: CASSQESAQDLYNSPLHF
v_call: TRBV11-2; d_call: -; cdr3_length: 11; j_call: TRBJ2-2; cdr3_aa: CASSGRGELFF
v_call: TRBV27; d_call: -; cdr3_length: 15; j_call: TRBJ1-2; cdr3_aa: CASSLLGAPLYGYTF
v_call: TRBV9; d_call: -; cdr3_length: 13; j_call: TRBJ2-7; cdr3_aa: CASSGAVGGEQYF
v_call: TRBV7-6; d_call: -; cdr3_length: 19; j_call: TRBJ2-2; cdr3_aa: CASSFPSGSGGTNTGELFF
v_call: TRBV4-1; d_call: TRBD2; cdr3_length: 17; j_call: TRBJ2-1; cdr3_aa: CASSQGLLARKYNEQFF
v_call: TRBV10-2; d_call: TRBD2; cdr3_length: 13; j_call: TRBJ2-3; cdr3_aa: CASRGAGGDTQYF
v_call: TRBV19; d_call: TRBD2; cdr3_length: 15; j_call: TRBJ2-5; cdr3_aa: CASSIVSSGRKTQYF
v_call: TRBV5-1; d_call: -; cdr3_length: 13; j_call: TRBJ1-2; cdr3_aa: CASSEATSYGYTF
v_call: TRBV7-9; d_call: TRBD1; cdr3_length: 15; j_call: TRBJ2-5; cdr3_aa: CASSGNRGWGETQYF
v_call: TRBV11-3; d_call: -; cdr3_length: 15; j_call: TRBJ2-3; cdr3_aa: CASSLTSTSTDTQYF
v_call: TRBV19; d_call: TRBD1; cdr3_length: 13; j_call: TRBJ2-3; cdr3_aa: CAIRDRGSDTQYF
v_call: TRBV5-1; d_call: TRBD2; cdr3_length: 15; j_call: TRBJ2-3; cdr3_aa: CASSFIGGGADTQYF
v_call: TRBV2; d_call: -; cdr3_length: 13; j_call: TRBJ2-3; cdr3_aa: CASSYDSTDTQYF
v_call: TRBV19; d_call: -; cdr3_length: 15; j_call: TRBJ1-1; cdr3_aa: CASVAGLGLNTEAFF
v_call: TRBV2; d_call: TRBD1; cdr3_length: 14; j_call: TRBJ1-5; cdr3_aa: CASSRQGENQPQHF
v_call: TRBV5-4; d_call: -; cdr3_length: 17; j_call: TRBJ1-2; cdr3_aa: CASSLFAFLGRQTNYTF
v_call: TRBV30; d_call: -; cdr3_length: 12; j_call: TRBJ2-7; cdr3_aa: CAWSVKIYEQYF
v_call: TRBV15; d_call: TRBD2; cdr3_length: 16; j_call: TRBJ2-3; cdr3_aa: CATSRIAGIPTDTQYF
v_call: TRBV28; d_call: -; cdr3_length: 17; j_call: TRBJ2-2; cdr3_aa: CASSSPRGRVYTGELFF
v_call: TRBV18; d_call: TRBD1; cdr3_length: 15; j_call: TRBJ2-1; cdr3_aa: CASSPGTVSYNEQFF
v_call: TRBV19; d_call: TRBD2; cdr3_length: 15; j_call: TRBJ2-5; cdr3_aa: CASSRTGTSGETQYF
v_call: TRBV28; d_call: -; cdr3_length: 15; j_call: TRBJ2-5; cdr3_aa: CASSSPQTWQETQYF
v_call: TRBV7-6; d_call: -; cdr3_length: 13; j_call: TRBJ1-5; cdr3_aa: CASSLYSVQPQHF
v_call: TRBV11-1; d_call: TRBD2; cdr3_length: 16; j_call: TRBJ2-4; cdr3_aa: CASSFSHGLAGYIQYF
v_call: TRBV19; d_call: -; cdr3_length: 15; j_call: TRBJ2-1; cdr3_aa: CASSIDLGSYNEQFF
v_call: TRBV7-9; d_call: TRBD1; cdr3_length: 16; j_call: TRBJ2-4; cdr3_aa: CASSRVRGLAKNIQYF
v_call: TRBV4-1; d_call: TRBD1; cdr3_length: 14; j_call: TRBJ2-7; cdr3_aa: CASNERQGPYEQYF
v_call: TRBV11-1; d_call: TRBD2; cdr3_length: 15; j_call: TRBJ2-3; cdr3_aa: CASSSMGGEGITQYF
v_call: TRBV5-4; d_call: -; cdr3_length: 15; j_call: TRBJ2-5; cdr3_aa: CASSPSPNGGETQYF
v_call: TRBV5-1; d_call: TRBD1; cdr3_length: 15; j_call: TRBJ2-7; cdr3_aa: CASSLASRGIYEQYF
v_call: TRBV2; d_call: -; cdr3_length: 14; j_call: TRBJ1-5; cdr3_aa: CASSRQGGGQPQHF
v_call: TRBV6-1; d_call: -; cdr3_length: 13; j_call: TRBJ2-3; cdr3_aa: CASSERGGITQYF
v_call: TRBV2; d_call: TRBD1; cdr3_length: 14; j_call: TRBJ2-1; cdr3_aa: CASRTTGSYNEQFF
v_call: TRBV2; d_call: -; cdr3_length: 13; j_call: TRBJ1-6; cdr3_aa: CASSGDLGSPLHF
v_call: TRBV30; d_call: -; cdr3_length: 13; j_call: TRBJ1-5; cdr3_aa: CAWGLGQPGAQHF
v_call: TRBV6-5; d_call: -; cdr3_length: 11; j_call: TRBJ1-3; cdr3_aa: CASLSGNTIYF
v_call: TRBV6-5; d_call: TRBD1; cdr3_length: 13; j_call: TRBJ1-5; cdr3_aa: CASSRTGDQPQHF
v_call: TRBV6-6; d_call: TRBD1; cdr3_length: 15; j_call: TRBJ1-1; cdr3_aa: CASSLGQGLNTEAFF
v_call: TRBV6-5; d_call: -; cdr3_length: 13; j_call: TRBJ2-2; cdr3_aa: CASSFTRTGELFF